This T cell receptor (beta chain) was found in a study of shared clonotypes between healthy human individuals. CD8 cells regarded as naive lacked CD45RO, were positively chosen for CCR7, and omitted terminally differentiated effector memory CD45RA+ cells. TCRdb's copy holds only in-frame clones and misses some; the assay was immunoSEQ multiplex PCR. The sample contains 2 million to 2.5 million clones, 90% to 95% of which appear only once. The V and J ends lost 4 bases and 0 bases, in that order; junction bases with no gene match: 18. The CDR3 is 20 amino acids. Germline-derived CDR1 and CDR2 are MDHEN and SYDVKM.

Sequences were obtained from naive CD8+ T cells from PBMCs. The receptor was derived from a young man in good health. Some clones in this sample may be carry-over from other donors' samples. V gene TRBV28 combines with J gene TRBJ2-4; 7 bases align to TRBD1. The CDR3 protein is CASSSIRPGTVNLAKNIQYF. DNA for the CDR3: TGTGCCAGCAGTTCCATACGTCCCGGGACAGTAAATCTAGCCAAAAACATTCAGTACTTC.